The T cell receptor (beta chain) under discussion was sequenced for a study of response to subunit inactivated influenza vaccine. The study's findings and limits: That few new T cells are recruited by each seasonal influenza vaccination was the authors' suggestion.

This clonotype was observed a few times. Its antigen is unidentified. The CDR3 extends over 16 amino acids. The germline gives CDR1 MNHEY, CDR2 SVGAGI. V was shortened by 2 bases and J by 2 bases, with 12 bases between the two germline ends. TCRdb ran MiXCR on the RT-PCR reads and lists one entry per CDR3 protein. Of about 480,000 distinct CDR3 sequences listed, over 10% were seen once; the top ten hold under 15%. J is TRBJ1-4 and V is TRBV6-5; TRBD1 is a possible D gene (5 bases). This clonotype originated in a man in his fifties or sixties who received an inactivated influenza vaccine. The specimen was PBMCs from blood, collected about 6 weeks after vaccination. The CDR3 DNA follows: TGTGCCAGCAGTTACGGAGGGGCTGGGACTAATGAAAAACTGTTTTTT. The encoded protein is CASSYGGAGTNEKLFF.